This T cell receptor beta chain is from a study of cytomegalovirus exposure and HLA in healthy donors (dated by TCRdb to the late 2010s). With respect to the entire study: According to a later analysis, one platform produced both the 120 validation repertoires and the 720 or so repertoires of the first cohort. The study was designed to test whether signatures of past pathogen exposure could be identified by cataloging public T cell receptors. To predict cytomegalovirus infection status, the study combined high-throughput TCR immunosequencing, statistical association of individual TCRs with disease status, and machine learning. Along with the roughly 670-subject first cohort, a separate validation cohort of 120 different subjects was used. Overall results and qualifications from the work: While some public TCRs were present in many individuals, most TCR sequences turned up only very rarely across donors. Of the cluster scores, roughly 95% were above 0 in a later analysis, which found that TCRs clustered in the first cohort also tended to co-occur in the 95 to 150 validation repertoires. The study gave a list of about 170 TCR beta chains associated with cytomegalovirus. The authors suggested that the approach could potentially be generalized to other disease states and immunological phenotypes. A few of the identified cytomegalovirus-associated TCR beta chains were confirmed in vitro to be specific for cytomegalovirus antigens. A later analysis lacked HLA typing for the validation cohort, so it scored co-occurrence in that cohort across all 120 or so repertoires. In both the original and validation cohorts, the classifier was reported to diagnose cytomegalovirus status with high specificity and sensitivity.

The donors belonged to the validation cohort of roughly 120 subjects, which was separate from the approximately 700-subject first cohort. Unmatched junction bases come to 9, with V trimmed by 5 bases and J by 2 bases. The CDR3 holds 16 amino acids from the cysteine to the phenylalanine. The kept DNA is CDR3 alone, 48 bases in frame from the first base. According to the germline V gene (reference sequence), CDR1 reads SEHNR and CDR2 reads FQNEAQ. The library was generated by the immunoSEQ multiplex PCR assay. The original pipeline was this. A statistical classification framework was built for diagnosing cytomegalovirus status from the catalog of TCR beta chain sequences. TCRdb re-hosts the immuneACCESS table, in-frame sequences only. Its copies lack some clones; in the studies checked, an unresolved V gene accounts for under half of them, and the cause for the rest is not known. That table supplies the V and J calls and clone size; D and trimming were determined from the DNA. The sample data list about 200,000 clones, and roughly 77% of these were observed just once. 1% to 1.5% of the sample is taken by the ten largest.

This clone turned up a few times. No cognate antigen has been identified for it. No base quality information exists; no much larger clone differs at one position. The sequenced material came from PBMCs. The sequence was collected from a woman in her thirties in good health and CMV-seronegative. This chain joins TRBV7-9 to TRBJ1-5; 7 central nucleotides agree with TRBD1. The CDR3 in this case is CASSPQGQGGNQPQHF. Here is the DNA: TGTGCCAGCAGCCCCCAAGGGCAGGGGGGCAATCAGCCCCAGCATTTT.